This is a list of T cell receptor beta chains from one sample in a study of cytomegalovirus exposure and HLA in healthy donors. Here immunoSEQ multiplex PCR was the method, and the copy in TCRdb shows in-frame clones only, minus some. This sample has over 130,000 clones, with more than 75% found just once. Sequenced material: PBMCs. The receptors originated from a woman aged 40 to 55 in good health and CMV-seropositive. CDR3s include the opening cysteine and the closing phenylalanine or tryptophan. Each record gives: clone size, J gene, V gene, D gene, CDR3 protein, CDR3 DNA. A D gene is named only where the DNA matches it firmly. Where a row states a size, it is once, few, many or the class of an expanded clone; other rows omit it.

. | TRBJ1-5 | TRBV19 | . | CASREEGSNQPQHF | TGTGCCAGTAGGGAGGAGGGAAGCAATCAGCCCCAGCATTTT
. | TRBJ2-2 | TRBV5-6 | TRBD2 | CASSLGLAVFTGELFF | TGTGCCAGCAGCTTGGGACTAGCGGTCTTCACCGGGGAGCTGTTTTTT
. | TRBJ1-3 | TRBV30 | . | CAWSARGLSSGNTIYF | TGTGCCTGGAGTGCAAGGGGCCTGAGCTCTGGAAACACCATATATTTT
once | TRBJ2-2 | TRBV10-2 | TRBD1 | CASSDEGASSNTGELFF | TGCGCCAGCAGTGATGAGGGGGCCTCCTCGAACACCGGGGAGCTGTTTTTT
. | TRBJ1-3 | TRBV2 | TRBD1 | CASRLSGTVSGNTIYF | TGTGCCAGCAGGCTCTCCGGGACAGTTTCCGGAAACACCATATATTTT
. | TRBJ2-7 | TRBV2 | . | CASSATATILYEQYF | TGTGCCAGCAGTGCGACGGCGACTATTCTTTACGAGCAGTACTTC
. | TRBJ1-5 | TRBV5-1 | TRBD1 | CASSPGTGGGNQPQHF | TGCGCCAGCAGCCCCGGGACAGGGGGCGGCAATCAGCCCCAGCATTTT
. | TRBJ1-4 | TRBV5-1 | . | CASREGANEKLFF | TGCGCCAGCCGGGAGGGGGCTAATGAAAAACTGTTTTTT
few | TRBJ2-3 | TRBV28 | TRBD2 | CASTVQREGRDTQYF | TGTGCCAGCACTGTCCAGCGGGAGGGCCGGGATACGCAGTATTTT
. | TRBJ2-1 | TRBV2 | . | CASSETFLRSYNEQFF | TGTGCCAGCAGTGAAACTTTCCTACGGTCCTACAATGAGCAGTTCTTC
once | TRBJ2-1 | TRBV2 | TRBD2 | CASSERGLDFHNEQFF | TGTGCCAGCAGTGAAAGGGGACTAGACTTTCACAATGAGCAGTTCTTC
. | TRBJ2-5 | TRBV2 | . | CAGKEGRLGRGETQYF | TGTGCCGGCAAAGAGGGCAGACTAGGGCGTGGGGAGACCCAGTACTTC
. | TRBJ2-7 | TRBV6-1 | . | CASTDYEQYF | TGTGCCAGCACCGACTACGAGCAGTACTTC
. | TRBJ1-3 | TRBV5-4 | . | CASSFYGLGGNTIYF | TGTGCCAGCAGCTTTTATGGCCTTGGTGGAAACACCATATATTTT
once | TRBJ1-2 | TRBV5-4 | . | CASNRRGGQDYGYTF | TGTGCCAGCAACCGAAGAGGGGGTCAGGACTATGGCTACACCTTC
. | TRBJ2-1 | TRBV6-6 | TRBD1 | CATTQGTPSSYNEQFF | TGTGCCACTACACAGGGGACGCCGAGCTCCTACAATGAGCAGTTCTTC
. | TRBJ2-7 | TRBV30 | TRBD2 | CAWSRAGGTYEQYF | TGTGCCTGGAGTCGAGCGGGAGGCACCTACGAGCAGTACTTC
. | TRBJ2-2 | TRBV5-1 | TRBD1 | CASRRGQGAGELFF | TGCGCCAGCAGACGGGGACAGGGCGCCGGGGAGCTGTTTTTT
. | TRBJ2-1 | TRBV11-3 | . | CASSSSSYNEQFF | TGTGCCAGCAGCTCCAGCTCCTACAATGAGCAGTTCTTC
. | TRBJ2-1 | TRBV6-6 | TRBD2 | CASEDSGRVSYNEQFF | TGTGCCAGCGAAGATAGCGGGAGGGTGTCCTACAATGAGCAGTTCTTC
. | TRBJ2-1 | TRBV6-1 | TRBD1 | CASIQGAGSYNEQFF | TGTGCCAGCATTCAGGGGGCTGGGTCCTACAATGAGCAGTTCTTC
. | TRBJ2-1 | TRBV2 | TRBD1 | CASRNRGSYNEQFF | TGTGCCAGCAGGAACAGGGGCTCCTACAATGAGCAGTTCTTC
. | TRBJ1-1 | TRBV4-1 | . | CASSQEVVGDNTEAFF | TGCGCCAGCAGCCAAGAGGTTGTAGGAGATAACACTGAAGCTTTCTTT
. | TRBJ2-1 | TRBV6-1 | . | CASTRQTYNEQFF | TGTGCCAGCACCAGGCAAACCTACAATGAGCAGTTCTTC
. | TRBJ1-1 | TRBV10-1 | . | CASSELVQVLTEAFF | TGCGCCAGCAGTGAACTGGTACAGGTTTTAACTGAAGCTTTCTTT
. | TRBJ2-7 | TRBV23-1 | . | CASSRRDSSYEQYF | TGCGCCAGCAGTCGCCGGGACTCCTCCTACGAGCAGTACTTC
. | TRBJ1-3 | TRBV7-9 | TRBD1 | CASSFPGQGANTIYF | TGTGCCAGCAGCTTTCCGGGACAGGGGGCGAACACCATATATTTT
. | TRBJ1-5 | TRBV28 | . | CASSFVSGQPQHF | TGTGCCAGCAGTTTTGTGAGTGGTCAGCCCCAGCATTTT
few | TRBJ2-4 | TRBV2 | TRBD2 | CASSGGGEAKNIQYF | TGTGCCAGCAGTGGGGGGGGAGAGGCCAAAAACATTCAGTACTTC
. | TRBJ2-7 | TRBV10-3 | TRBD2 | CAIRVAGGVGEQYF | TGTGCCATCAGAGTAGCGGGAGGGGTCGGCGAGCAGTACTTC
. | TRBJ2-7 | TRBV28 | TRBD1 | CASSRLGDRASYEQYF | TGTGCCAGCAGTAGACTCGGGGACAGGGCCTCCTACGAGCAGTACTTC
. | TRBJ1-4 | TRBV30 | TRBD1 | CAWGGGGSNEKLFF | TGTGCCTGGGGAGGAGGGGGCAGCAATGAAAAACTGTTTTTT
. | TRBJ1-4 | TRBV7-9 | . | CASSFLSEDLNEKLFF | TGTGCCAGCAGCTTTCTGTCGGAGGATCTGAATGAAAAACTGTTTTTT
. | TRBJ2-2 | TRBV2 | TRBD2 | CASLAGGRTGELFF | TGTGCCAGTTTAGCGGGAGGTCGGACCGGGGAGCTGTTTTTT
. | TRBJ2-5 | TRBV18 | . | CASSPPEETQYF | TGTGCCAGCTCACCACCGGAGGAGACCCAGTACTTC
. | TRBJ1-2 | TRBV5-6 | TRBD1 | CASSRGIGQDNYGYTF | TGTGCCAGCAGCCGGGGGATAGGACAGGATAACTATGGCTACACCTTC
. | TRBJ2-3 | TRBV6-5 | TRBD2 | CASSPKRESTDTQYF | TGTGCCAGCAGTCCCAAGCGGGAGAGCACAGATACGCAGTATTTT
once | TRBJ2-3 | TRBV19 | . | CASSISWETGDTQYF | TGTGCCAGTAGTATAAGTTGGGAGACTGGGGATACGCAGTATTTT
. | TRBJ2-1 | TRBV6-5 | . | CASSPGLGYNEQFF | TGTGCCAGCAGTCCCGGTCTAGGATACAATGAGCAGTTCTTC
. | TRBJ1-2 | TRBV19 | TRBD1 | CASSLGTGVNYGYTF | TGTGCCAGTAGTCTTGGGACAGGAGTTAACTATGGCTACACCTTC
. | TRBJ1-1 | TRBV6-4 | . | CASKKETNTEAFF | TGTGCCAGCAAAAAGGAGACGAACACTGAAGCTTTCTTT
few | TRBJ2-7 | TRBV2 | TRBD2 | CASKTSGSSYEQYF | TGTGCCAGCAAGACTAGCGGGAGCTCCTACGAGCAGTACTTC
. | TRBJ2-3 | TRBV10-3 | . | CAISESGQHDTDTQYF | TGTGCCATCAGTGAAAGCGGACAGCATGACACAGATACGCAGTATTTT
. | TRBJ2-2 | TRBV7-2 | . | CASSFAGSNTGELFF | TGTGCCAGCAGCTTTGCCGGGAGCAACACCGGGGAGCTGTTTTTT
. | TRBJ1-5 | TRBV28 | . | CASSLLVGGLTYSNQPQHF | TGTGCCAGCAGTTTATTGGTTGGGGGACTCACTTATAGCAATCAGCCCCAGCATTTT
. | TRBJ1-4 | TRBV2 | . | CASRRVYEKLFF | TGTGCCAGCAGGAGGGTTTATGAAAAACTGTTTTTT
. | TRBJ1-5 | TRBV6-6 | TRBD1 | CASSRVQGALQPQHF | TGTGCCAGCAGTCGAGTACAGGGGGCGCTTCAGCCCCAGCATTTT